This T cell receptor (beta chain) was identified during a study of shared clonotypes between healthy human individuals. CD45RO-negative, CCR7-positively selected cells formed the naive CD8 fraction, excluding terminally differentiated effector memory CD45RA+ cells. Every donor was a Caucasian adult from Nashville, Tennessee. Clones were sequenced by immunoSEQ multiplex PCR, and TCRdb holds only the in-frame ones, with some missing. Of about 1,900,000 clones in the sample, roughly 95% were seen once. Germline V gene data show CDR1 as MNHEY and CDR2 as SMNVEV (reference sequence). V lost 7 bases, J lost 4 bases, and 11 bases lay in between. The CDR3 has 13 amino acids.

The sequence came from a man aged 18 to 29 in good health. Sequencing input: naive CD8+ T cells sorted from blood. This chain joins TRBV27 and TRBJ2-1, with D perhaps matching TRBD1 or TRBD2 (5 bases each). CDR3 DNA: TGTGCCAGCAAACCGGGACCATACAATGAGCAGTTCTTC. Encoded protein: CASKPGPYNEQFF.